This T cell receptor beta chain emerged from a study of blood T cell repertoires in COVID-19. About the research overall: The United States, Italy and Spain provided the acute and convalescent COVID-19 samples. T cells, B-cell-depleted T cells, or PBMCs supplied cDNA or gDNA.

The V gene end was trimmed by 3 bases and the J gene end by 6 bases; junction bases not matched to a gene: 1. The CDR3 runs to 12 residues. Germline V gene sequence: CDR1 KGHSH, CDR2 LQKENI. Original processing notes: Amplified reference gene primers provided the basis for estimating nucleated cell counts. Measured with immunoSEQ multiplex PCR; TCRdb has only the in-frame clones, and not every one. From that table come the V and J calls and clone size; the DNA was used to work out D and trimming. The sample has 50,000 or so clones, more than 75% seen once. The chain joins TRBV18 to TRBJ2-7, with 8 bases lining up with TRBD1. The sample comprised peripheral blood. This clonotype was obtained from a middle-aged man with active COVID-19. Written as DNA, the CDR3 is TGTGCCAGCTCACCTACAGGGGGCGAGCAGTACTTC. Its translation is CASSPTGGEQYF.